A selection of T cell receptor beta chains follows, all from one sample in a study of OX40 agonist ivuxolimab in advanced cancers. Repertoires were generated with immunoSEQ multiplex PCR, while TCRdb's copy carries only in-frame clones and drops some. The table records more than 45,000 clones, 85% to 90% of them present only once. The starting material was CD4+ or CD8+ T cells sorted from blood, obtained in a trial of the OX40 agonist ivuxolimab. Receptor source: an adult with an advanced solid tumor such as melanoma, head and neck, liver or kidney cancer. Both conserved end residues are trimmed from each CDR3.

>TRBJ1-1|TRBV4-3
ASSQVSGLMNTEAF
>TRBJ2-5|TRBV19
ASSLRTGFGETQY
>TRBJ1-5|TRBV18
ASSPLGGGNQPQH
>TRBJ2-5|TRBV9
ASSVEGRETQY
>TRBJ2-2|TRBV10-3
AITRGGSGELF
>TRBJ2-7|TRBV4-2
ASSQEAGSNYEQY
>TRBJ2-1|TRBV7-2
ASSLASGTYNEQF
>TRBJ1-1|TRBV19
ASSIMAGGVTEAF
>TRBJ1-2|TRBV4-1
ASSQARGQGGYGYT
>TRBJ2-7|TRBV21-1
ASSKRYEQY
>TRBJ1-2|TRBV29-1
SVEESDRGLVGYGYT
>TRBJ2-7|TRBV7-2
ASSYVTGAGEQY
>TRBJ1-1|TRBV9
ASSPSRGVAQGAF
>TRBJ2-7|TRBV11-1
ASSLSGYEQY
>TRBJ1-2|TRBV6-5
ASRRQGNNYGYT
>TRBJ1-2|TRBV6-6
ASSYLGDSKFYGYT
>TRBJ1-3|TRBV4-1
ASSQDWRNTIY
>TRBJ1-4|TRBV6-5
ASGGTATNEKLF
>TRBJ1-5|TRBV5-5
ASSSAGVDNQPQH
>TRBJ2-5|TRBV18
ASSPTLERKTQY
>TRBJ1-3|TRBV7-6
ASSPQPVSGNTIY
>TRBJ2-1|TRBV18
ASSSGLINEQF
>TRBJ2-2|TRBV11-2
ASSPRQGRTGELF
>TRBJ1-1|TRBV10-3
AISGDGQNTEAF
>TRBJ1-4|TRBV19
ASSRRAGTGDEKLF
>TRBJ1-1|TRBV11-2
ASRPQGVRSTEAF